This T cell receptor (beta chain) is drawn from a study of blood T cell repertoires in COVID-19. In the study overall: Samples came from the United States, Italy and Spain, spanning acute and convalescent COVID-19.

Between the trimmed V and J ends, which lost 0 bases and 4 bases, there was a span of 24 bases. Germline V gene lookup returns CDR1 GTSNPN and CDR2 SVGIG (reference sequence). The CDR3 length is 18 residues. Assay: immunoSEQ multiplex PCR; the TCRdb copy retains only in-frame clones and omits some. The sample shows around 29,000 clones, about 85% of them seen only once. This chain joins TRBV30 and TRBJ2-5; D perhaps matches TRBD1 (5 bases). This sequence was found in a woman aged 60-75 years with active COVID-19. The specimen sequenced was peripheral blood. CDR3 in amino acids: CAWSVQKGRQGFRETQYF. The CDR3 region has the DNA TGTGCCTGGAGTGTACAAAAGGGCCGGCAGGGCTTCCGAGAGACCCAGTACTTC.